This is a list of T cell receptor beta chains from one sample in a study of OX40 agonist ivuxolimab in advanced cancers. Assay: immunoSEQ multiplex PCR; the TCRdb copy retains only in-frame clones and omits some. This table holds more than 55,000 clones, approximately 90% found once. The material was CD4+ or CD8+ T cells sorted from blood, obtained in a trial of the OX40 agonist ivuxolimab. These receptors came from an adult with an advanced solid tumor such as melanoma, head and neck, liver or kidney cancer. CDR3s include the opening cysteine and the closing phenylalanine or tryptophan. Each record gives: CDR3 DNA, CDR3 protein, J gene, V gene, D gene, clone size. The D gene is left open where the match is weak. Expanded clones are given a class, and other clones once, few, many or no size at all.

CDR3 DNA: TGTGCCAGCTCACCCGCTGCAGGGGGACTCCCGAGGGGTGAGCAGTTCTTC
CDR3 protein: CASSPAAGGLPRGEQFF
J gene: TRBJ2-1
V gene: TRBV18
D gene: .
clone size: .

CDR3 DNA: TGTGCCTGGAGTCGTGAAGCGGGAGTTGCGAACACCGGGGAGCTGTTTTTT
CDR3 protein: CAWSREAGVANTGELFF
J gene: TRBJ2-2
V gene: TRBV30
D gene: TRBD2
clone size: .

CDR3 DNA: TGCGCCAGCCACTCAGGGGGCGGCGGTGAAAAACTGTTTTTT
CDR3 protein: CASHSGGGGEKLFF
J gene: TRBJ1-4
V gene: TRBV5-1
D gene: TRBD1
clone size: .

CDR3 DNA: TGTGCCAGCAGTCGTCGGGACCGGTACGAGCAGTACTTC
CDR3 protein: CASSRRDRYEQYF
J gene: TRBJ2-7
V gene: TRBV6-1
D gene: .
clone size: .

CDR3 DNA: TGTGCCAGCAGCTTAGAGTGGCAGAGCAATCAGCCCCAGCATTTT
CDR3 protein: CASSLEWQSNQPQHF
J gene: TRBJ1-5
V gene: TRBV7-2
D gene: .
clone size: .

CDR3 DNA: TGTGCCAGCAGCCAGGGACAGAGGAACACCGGGGAGCTGTTTTTT
CDR3 protein: CASSQGQRNTGELFF
J gene: TRBJ2-2
V gene: TRBV9
D gene: TRBD1
clone size: .

CDR3 DNA: TGTGCCAGTAGTATCAGTGGAAACACCATATATTTT
CDR3 protein: CASSISGNTIYF
J gene: TRBJ1-3
V gene: TRBV19
D gene: .
clone size: .

CDR3 DNA: TGTGCCAGCAGTCCTCGGACAAGTAGCAATCAGCCCCAGCATTTT
CDR3 protein: CASSPRTSSNQPQHF
J gene: TRBJ1-5
V gene: TRBV7-8
D gene: .
clone size: .

CDR3 DNA: TGTGCCAGCAGCTTAAGAAAGATGGGACAGGCCAATTATAACTATGGCTACACCTTC
CDR3 protein: CASSLRKMGQANYNYGYTF
J gene: TRBJ1-2
V gene: TRBV5-6
D gene: TRBD1
clone size: .

CDR3 DNA: TGTGCCACCGAACTAGCGGGAGTTGAGACCCAGTACTTC
CDR3 protein: CATELAGVETQYF
J gene: TRBJ2-5
V gene: TRBV30
D gene: TRBD2
clone size: .

CDR3 DNA: TGCAGCGCAACAGGGACCGGGGAGCTGTTTTTT
CDR3 protein: CSATGTGELFF
J gene: TRBJ2-2
V gene: TRBV29-1
D gene: .
clone size: .

CDR3 DNA: TGTGCCAGCTCACCCCCCGACAGTGTGACGCAGTTCTTC
CDR3 protein: CASSPPDSVTQFF
J gene: TRBJ2-1
V gene: TRBV18
D gene: .
clone size: .

CDR3 DNA: TGCAGCGTCTCCGGGACGTCTAGCAATCAGCCCCAGCATTTT
CDR3 protein: CSVSGTSSNQPQHF
J gene: TRBJ1-5
V gene: TRBV29-1
D gene: .
clone size: .

CDR3 DNA: TGTGCCAGCAGCACCCAACCGGGACTAGCAGATACGCAGTATTTT
CDR3 protein: CASSTQPGLADTQYF
J gene: TRBJ2-3
V gene: TRBV5-4
D gene: TRBD2
clone size: .

CDR3 DNA: TGTGCCAGCAGTATTGAGAGCGGGAGGGCCGGGGAGCTGTTTTTT
CDR3 protein: CASSIESGRAGELFF
J gene: TRBJ2-2
V gene: TRBV28
D gene: TRBD2
clone size: once

CDR3 DNA: TGTGCCAGCAGCGTAGGTCTAGCGGGTATAGATTGGGCAGATACGCAGTATTTT
CDR3 protein: CASSVGLAGIDWADTQYF
J gene: TRBJ2-3
V gene: TRBV9
D gene: TRBD2
clone size: .

CDR3 DNA: TGTGCCAGCATGGATCGGGTGAGCTCCTACAATGAGCAGTTCTTC
CDR3 protein: CASMDRVSSYNEQFF
J gene: TRBJ2-1
V gene: TRBV6-6
D gene: .
clone size: .

CDR3 DNA: TGTGCCAGCCGGAGCGGGACAGGGGGGGAAAAACTGTTTTTT
CDR3 protein: CASRSGTGGEKLFF
J gene: TRBJ1-4
V gene: TRBV6-5
D gene: TRBD1
clone size: .

CDR3 DNA: TGTGCCAGCAGTTTAGCTCCAACTAATGAAAAACTGTTTTTT
CDR3 protein: CASSLAPTNEKLFF
J gene: TRBJ1-4
V gene: TRBV27
D gene: .
clone size: .

CDR3 DNA: TGTGCCAGCAGCCCGGGGGAGACCCAGTACTTC
CDR3 protein: CASSPGETQYF
J gene: TRBJ2-5
V gene: TRBV14
D gene: .
clone size: .

CDR3 DNA: TGTGCCTGGACCCCAGGACTAGCGGGAATGTCACGGCAGTTCTTC
CDR3 protein: CAWTPGLAGMSRQFF
J gene: TRBJ2-1
V gene: TRBV30
D gene: TRBD2
clone size: .

CDR3 DNA: TGTGCCAGCAGCTTGCTCAGACAGCCGAACACTGAAGCTTTCTTT
CDR3 protein: CASSLLRQPNTEAFF
J gene: TRBJ1-1
V gene: TRBV5-5
D gene: .
clone size: few

CDR3 DNA: TGTGCCATCAGGGGGGAGAACACCGGGGAGCTGTTTTTT
CDR3 protein: CAIRGENTGELFF
J gene: TRBJ2-2
V gene: TRBV10-3
D gene: .
clone size: .

CDR3 DNA: TGTGCCAGTAGCAGGGGGCTGAATCAGCCCCAGCATTTT
CDR3 protein: CASSRGLNQPQHF
J gene: TRBJ1-5
V gene: TRBV19
D gene: TRBD1
clone size: .

CDR3 DNA: TGTGCCAGCAGCTTAAGCGGGAACACTGAAGCTTTCTTT
CDR3 protein: CASSLSGNTEAFF
J gene: TRBJ1-1
V gene: TRBV7-3
D gene: .
clone size: .

CDR3 DNA: TGTGCCAGCAGTGAGGGACAGCCACGAGATACGCAGTATTTT
CDR3 protein: CASSEGQPRDTQYF
J gene: TRBJ2-3
V gene: TRBV25-1
D gene: TRBD1
clone size: .

CDR3 DNA: TGTGCCAGTAGTACACAGGGAATGGATACGCAGTATTTT
CDR3 protein: CASSTQGMDTQYF
J gene: TRBJ2-3
V gene: TRBV19
D gene: .
clone size: .

CDR3 DNA: TGTGCCAGCAGCTTTTTAAGTGAGCAGTTCTTC
CDR3 protein: CASSFLSEQFF
J gene: TRBJ2-1
V gene: TRBV5-6
D gene: .
clone size: .

CDR3 DNA: TGTGCCAGCAGCTCCATAGACCGGGACAGAGTTTTGAACACTGAAGCTTTCTTT
CDR3 protein: CASSSIDRDRVLNTEAFF
J gene: TRBJ1-1
V gene: TRBV7-9
D gene: TRBD1
clone size: .

CDR3 DNA: TGTGCCACCAGCAGAGACCTAGGACAGACAAACTACGAGCAGTACTTC
CDR3 protein: CATSRDLGQTNYEQYF
J gene: TRBJ2-7
V gene: TRBV15
D gene: .
clone size: .

CDR3 DNA: TGTGCCAGCTCATTCGGGCAGATGAACACTGAAGCTTTCTTT
CDR3 protein: CASSFGQMNTEAFF
J gene: TRBJ1-1
V gene: TRBV18
D gene: .
clone size: .

CDR3 DNA: TGCGCCAGCAGCTTGGGTCAGAGTAACGAGCAGTACTTC
CDR3 protein: CASSLGQSNEQYF
J gene: TRBJ2-7
V gene: TRBV5-1
D gene: .
clone size: .

CDR3 DNA: TGTGCCAGCAGTTTAACTGCCCACTCCTACGAGCAGTACTTC
CDR3 protein: CASSLTAHSYEQYF
J gene: TRBJ2-7
V gene: TRBV28
D gene: .
clone size: .

CDR3 DNA: TGTGCCAGTAGGGGGGCCGGGACAGGAGCCTACGAGCAGTACTTC
CDR3 protein: CASRGAGTGAYEQYF
J gene: TRBJ2-7
V gene: TRBV19
D gene: TRBD1
clone size: .

CDR3 DNA: TGTGCCAGTAGTACTCGGACAGGGGGCCTCACAGATACGCAGTATTTT
CDR3 protein: CASSTRTGGLTDTQYF
J gene: TRBJ2-3
V gene: TRBV19
D gene: TRBD1
clone size: .

CDR3 DNA: TGCGCCAGCAGCGCTAGCGGGAGCAGTTCCTACGAGCAGTACTTC
CDR3 protein: CASSASGSSSYEQYF
J gene: TRBJ2-7
V gene: TRBV5-1
D gene: TRBD2
clone size: .

CDR3 DNA: TGTGCCTCCGCTAAAGAGACCCAGTACTTC
CDR3 protein: CASAKETQYF
J gene: TRBJ2-5
V gene: TRBV11-3
D gene: .
clone size: .

CDR3 DNA: TGTGCCAGCAGCAACAAACAGGGCACTGAAGCTTTCTTT
CDR3 protein: CASSNKQGTEAFF
J gene: TRBJ1-1
V gene: TRBV11-3
D gene: .
clone size: .

CDR3 DNA: TGTGCCAGCAGCTCCGGACAAGTGAACACCGGGGAGCTGTTTTTT
CDR3 protein: CASSSGQVNTGELFF
J gene: TRBJ2-2
V gene: TRBV4-2
D gene: .
clone size: once

CDR3 DNA: TGTGCCAGCAGTTCCGGGGGGGGACCTACAGATACGCAGTATTTT
CDR3 protein: CASSSGGGPTDTQYF
J gene: TRBJ2-3
V gene: TRBV11-3
D gene: TRBD2
clone size: once

CDR3 DNA: TGTGCCAGCAGCTTATACGCCTCTGGAAACACCATATATTTT
CDR3 protein: CASSLYASGNTIYF
J gene: TRBJ1-3
V gene: TRBV7-8
D gene: .
clone size: .

CDR3 DNA: TGTGCCATCAGCACCGGGACAGACACCTACGAGCAGTACTTC
CDR3 protein: CAISTGTDTYEQYF
J gene: TRBJ2-7
V gene: TRBV10-3
D gene: TRBD1
clone size: .

CDR3 DNA: TGTGCCAGCAGCCCGGACGGAACTTCTAACTATGGCTACACCTTC
CDR3 protein: CASSPDGTSNYGYTF
J gene: TRBJ1-2
V gene: TRBV7-9
D gene: .
clone size: .

CDR3 DNA: TGTGCCAGCAGTGCCGGTTCGGTCACTGAAGCTTTCTTT
CDR3 protein: CASSAGSVTEAFF
J gene: TRBJ1-1
V gene: TRBV25-1
D gene: .
clone size: .

CDR3 DNA: TGCGCCAGCAGCTACGCCGACAGGGAATTGGATGGCTACACCTTC
CDR3 protein: CASSYADRELDGYTF
J gene: TRBJ1-2
V gene: TRBV5-1
D gene: TRBD1
clone size: .

CDR3 DNA: TGTGCCAGCAGTTCCCCGTCGGCTAGCGGGAGGACCTACGAGCAGTACTTC
CDR3 protein: CASSSPSASGRTYEQYF
J gene: TRBJ2-7
V gene: TRBV27
D gene: TRBD2
clone size: .

CDR3 DNA: TGCGCCAGCAGCCAAGATTATAGATTACAGAACACTGAAGCTTTCTTT
CDR3 protein: CASSQDYRLQNTEAFF
J gene: TRBJ1-1
V gene: TRBV4-1
D gene: .
clone size: once

CDR3 DNA: TGCGCCAGCAGCCGGAGACAGGGGGCCGGCGGGGAGCTGTTTTTT
CDR3 protein: CASSRRQGAGGELFF
J gene: TRBJ2-2
V gene: TRBV4-1
D gene: TRBD1
clone size: .

CDR3 DNA: TGTGCCAGTAGGACACGACACACTGAAGCTTTCTTT
CDR3 protein: CASRTRHTEAFF
J gene: TRBJ1-1
V gene: TRBV19
D gene: .
clone size: few

CDR3 DNA: TGTGCCAGCAGGGAGTACAATGAGCAGTTCTTC
CDR3 protein: CASREYNEQFF
J gene: TRBJ2-1
V gene: TRBV6-4
D gene: .
clone size: .

CDR3 DNA: TGTGCCAGCAGCCCACAGGGATCGCAAGAGACCCAGTACTTC
CDR3 protein: CASSPQGSQETQYF
J gene: TRBJ2-5
V gene: TRBV7-9
D gene: .
clone size: .

CDR3 DNA: TGCGCCAGCAGACTAGCGGGAGGGATCTCCTACGAGCAGTACTTC
CDR3 protein: CASRLAGGISYEQYF
J gene: TRBJ2-7
V gene: TRBV10-2
D gene: TRBD2
clone size: .

CDR3 DNA: TGTGCCAGCAGTTCAACAGGGGCTGAAGCTTTCTTT
CDR3 protein: CASSSTGAEAFF
J gene: TRBJ1-1
V gene: TRBV6-6
D gene: TRBD1
clone size: .

CDR3 DNA: TGTGCCAGCTCACGCCGACAGGGGGTGAACACCGGGGAGCTGTTTTTT
CDR3 protein: CASSRRQGVNTGELFF
J gene: TRBJ2-2
V gene: TRBV18
D gene: TRBD1
clone size: .

CDR3 DNA: TGTGCCAGCAGCTTGGTTGGCGGATACAATCAGCCCCAGCATTTT
CDR3 protein: CASSLVGGYNQPQHF
J gene: TRBJ1-5
V gene: TRBV5-5
D gene: .
clone size: .

CDR3 DNA: TGTGCCAGCAGCTCACCCAGCAACCGGGACAAGGAGCAGTACTTC
CDR3 protein: CASSSPSNRDKEQYF
J gene: TRBJ2-7
V gene: TRBV7-6
D gene: .
clone size: .

CDR3 DNA: TGTGCCAGCAGTGAATCGACAGTCTACGTCCTGACTTTC
CDR3 protein: CASSESTVYVLTF
J gene: TRBJ2-6
V gene: TRBV28
D gene: .
clone size: .

CDR3 DNA: TGTGCCAGCAGAGCGGGACATCGGCTTAATCAGCCCCAGCATTTT
CDR3 protein: CASRAGHRLNQPQHF
J gene: TRBJ1-5
V gene: TRBV28
D gene: .
clone size: .

CDR3 DNA: TGTGCCAGCAGCCCGGACAGGCGGAACACCGGGGAGCTGTTTTTT
CDR3 protein: CASSPDRRNTGELFF
J gene: TRBJ2-2
V gene: TRBV25-1
D gene: TRBD1
clone size: .

CDR3 DNA: TGTGCCTGGACTAGCGGGAGACGCACCTACGAGCAGTACTTC
CDR3 protein: CAWTSGRRTYEQYF
J gene: TRBJ2-7
V gene: TRBV30
D gene: TRBD2
clone size: .